The rows below give T cell receptor beta chains drawn from one sample of a study of T cell responses to AZD1222 COVID-19 vaccine. The protocol was immunoSEQ multiplex PCR, while the TCRdb copy is restricted to in-frame clones and leaves out a portion. This sample has more than 150,000 clones; roughly 93% occur once, and the top ten carry roughly 0.99%. This material consisted of peripheral blood, taken on day 0 of AZD1222 vaccination. These receptors were obtained from an adult in good health. Each CDR3 is given without its conserved first and last residue. A D gene is named only where the DNA matches it firmly.

d_call	j_call	v_call	cdr3_aa
NA	TRBJ2-3	TRBV11-2	ASSSRDDTQY
NA	TRBJ2-3	TRBV11-2	ASRPIRGATDTQY
NA	TRBJ2-7	TRBV28	ASSFRGGPGEQY
TRBD2	TRBJ2-7	TRBV3-1/TRBV3-2	ASSHGTSGRVEQY
TRBD1	TRBJ2-2	TRBV2	ASSEATGETGELF
NA	TRBJ2-7	TRBV7-9	ASSLNIYEQY
NA	TRBJ2-7	TRBV5-1	ASSLAPKYEQY
TRBD1	TRBJ1-5	TRBV2	ASSEGQGDQPQH
NA	TRBJ2-7	TRBV7-2	ASGTWGGREQY
NA	TRBJ2-5	TRBV27	ASSFGGRETQY
TRBD1	TRBJ2-3	TRBV5-1	ASSRPQDRPSTDTQY
NA	TRBJ1-6	TRBV28	ASSPGRYNSPLH
NA	TRBJ1-4	TRBV29-1	SVQGPTRDEKLF
NA	TRBJ1-2	TRBV6-6	ASSPGANYGYT
TRBD2	TRBJ2-2	TRBV4-1	ASSQGGLAGVRAGELF
NA	TRBJ2-2	TRBV3-1/TRBV3-2	ASSRGDSTYTNTGELF
TRBD1	TRBJ2-2	TRBV19	ASRTGTVNTGELF
NA	TRBJ1-4	TRBV4-3	ASSRTEQGNEKLF
NA	TRBJ1-5	TRBV7-2	ASSLNAGDNQPQH
TRBD1	TRBJ1-2	TRBV12-3/TRBV12-4	ASSPGTGTGYT
NA	TRBJ1-1	TRBV7-2	ASSSTSAAMNTEAF
TRBD1	TRBJ2-6	TRBV5-1	ASRRDRGTGANVLT
NA	TRBJ1-3	TRBV7-2	ASSLASPGTSGNTIY
TRBD2	TRBJ2-1	TRBV7-2	ASSPFSGGPLVRNEQF
NA	TRBJ2-3	TRBV4-2	ASSHSVARTADTQY
NA	TRBJ2-1	TRBV28	ASSLRRGKGNEQF
TRBD2	TRBJ2-2	TRBV2	ASRQLAGGNTGELF
NA	TRBJ2-7	TRBV28	ASSGDGSWYGNEQY
TRBD1	TRBJ2-3	TRBV18	ASSPVQGSTDTQY
NA	TRBJ2-1	TRBV11-3	ASSLDPDNEQF
NA	TRBJ2-1	TRBV6-5	ASRTGPSYNEQF
TRBD2	TRBJ2-2	TRBV5-4	ASSRTSGRSGELF
TRBD2	TRBJ2-7	TRBV2	ASETGGLTLYEQY
NA	TRBJ2-1	TRBV7-8	ASSLEPYYNEQF
NA	TRBJ2-1	TRBV9	ASSVVPGPYNEQF
NA	TRBJ2-7	TRBV10-3	AISEDGQWYEQY
NA	TRBJ2-5	TRBV7-9	ASSLGFQTQY
TRBD1	TRBJ1-2	TRBV19	ASSSTGGGYGRT
TRBD1	TRBJ1-2	TRBV7-9	ASSQGTGHGYT
NA	TRBJ1-1	TRBV5-4	ASVGWGTEAF
NA	TRBJ1-1	TRBV10-2	ASRTTSMNTEAF
NA	TRBJ1-5	TRBV3-1/TRBV3-2	ASSPGPQPQH
TRBD1	TRBJ2-5	TRBV19	ASRSGTGGRKTQY
NA	TRBJ2-3	TRBV5-1	ASSFPGADTQY
NA	TRBJ1-2	TRBV29-1	SVERSVYGYT
NA	TRBJ1-5	TRBV2	ASSPPPGPPPMTQH
TRBD2	TRBJ2-1	TRBV19	ASSIGLARGSSSYNEQF
TRBD1	TRBJ2-3	TRBV7-2	ASGRGTGGVFPTDTQY
TRBD1	TRBJ1-5	TRBV10-1	ASSAGTGGRDSNQPQH
TRBD1	TRBJ2-5	TRBV2	ASRGTGAETQY